The rows below give T cell receptor beta chains drawn from one sample of a study of T-cell reconstitution after alpha-beta-depleted transplantation in children. TCRdb independently ran MiXCR on the PCR reads; one entry per CDR3 protein. In the table there are about 190,000 distinct CDR3 sequences, roughly 7.5% of which are singletons. Sample: PBMCs from the stem cell graft donor, taken from the stem cell graft. All receptors come from a human donor who donated a stem cell graft to a child with Wiskott-Aldrich syndrome. Both conserved end residues are part of each CDR3. Fields, in order: D gene, J gene, clone size, V gene, CDR3 protein, CDR3 DNA. D genes are given only for firm matches. Clone size is stated in some rows and not others, as once, few, many or a class when expanded.

>.|TRBJ1-2|many|TRBV12-3/TRBV12-4
CASSLDNYGYTF
TGTGCCAGCAGTTTGGACAACTATGGCTACACCTTC
>TRBD1|TRBJ1-5|.|TRBV7-9
CGGSLVGGTGKNQPQHF
TGTGGGGGCAGCTTAGTTGGCGGGACAGGGAAAAATCAGCCCCAGCATTTT
>TRBD2|TRBJ2-2|many|TRBV2
CASRILAGNTGELFF
TGTGCCAGCAGGATTCTAGCGGGGAACACCGGGGAGCTGTTTTTT
>TRBD1|TRBJ1-2|many|TRBV6-1
CASRGLGTGVNYGYTF
TGTGCCAGCAGGGGACTAGGGACAGGAGTTAACTATGGCTACACCTTC
>TRBD2|TRBJ2-3|.|TRBV7-7
CASSPGLPGADTQYF
TGTGCCAGCAGCCCGGGACTACCGGGTGCAGATACGCAGTATTTT
>.|TRBJ1-2|.|TRBV5-1
CASSLGPDSRYTF
TGCGCCAGCAGCTTGGGTCCGGACAGTCGTTACACCTTC
>.|TRBJ2-5|few|TRBV5-5
CASSNPGVRQETQYF
TGTGCCAGCAGCAACCCAGGGGTGAGACAAGAGACCCAGTACTTC
>.|TRBJ2-1|many|TRBV5-1
CASRSTTGDEQFF
TGCGCCAGCAGGTCCACAACTGGGGATGAGCAGTTCTTC
>TRBD1|TRBJ2-2|many|TRBV7-9
CASSLEGASAGELFF
TGTGCCAGCAGCTTAGAGGGGGCCAGTGCCGGGGAGCTGTTTTTT
>TRBD1|TRBJ2-7|.|TRBV12-3/TRBV12-4
CASSLWGQRSYEQYF
TGTGCCAGCAGTTTATGGGGACAGCGATCCTACGAGCAGTACTTC
>.|TRBJ2-2|many|TRBV12-3/TRBV12-4
CASTNTGELFF
TGTGCCAGCACCAACACCGGGGAGCTGTTTTTT
>.|TRBJ1-5|.|TRBV2
CASEGALSQPQHF
TGTGCCAGTGAAGGGGCTCTAAGTCAGCCCCAGCATTTT
>.|TRBJ1-2|many|TRBV5-6
CASTSTDYGYTF
TGTGCCAGCACCTCGACGGACTATGGCTACACCTTC
>TRBD2|TRBJ2-3|.|TRBV24-1
CATSDPTSGSADTQYF
TGTGCCACCAGTGATCCCACTAGCGGGAGTGCAGATACGCAGTATTTT
>TRBD1|TRBJ1-6|many|TRBV20-1
CSARDRGAFALHF
TGCAGTGCTAGGGACAGGGGAGCTTTTGCCCTCCACTTT
>TRBD1|TRBJ1-3|many|TRBV3-1
CASSQLQGVSGNTIYF
TGTGCCAGCAGCCAACTACAGGGGGTCTCTGGAAACACCATATATTTT
>TRBD2|TRBJ2-1|many|TRBV20-1
CSARFLAGYNEQFF
TGCAGTGCTAGGTTTCTAGCGGGTTACAATGAGCAGTTCTTC
>.|TRBJ2-7|.|TRBV27
CASSLAIKSEQYF
TGTGCCAGCAGTTTAGCCATTAAGAGTGAGCAGTACTTC
>.|TRBJ2-7|many|TRBV7-9
CASSEAVGTYEQYF
TGTGCCAGCAGCGAAGCTGTGGGTACCTACGAGCAGTACTTC
>.|TRBJ2-1|.|TRBV10-2
CASSESGARTEQFF
TGCGCCAGCAGTGAGTCAGGGGCGCGGACTGAGCAGTTCTTC
>.|TRBJ1-1|many|TRBV20-1
CSANWDIRRPEAFF
TGCAGTGCTAATTGGGACATACGGCGACCTGAAGCTTTCTTT
>.|TRBJ1-4|many|TRBV20-1
CSASRQGHNEKLFF
TGCAGTGCTAGTCGGCAGGGCCATAATGAAAAACTGTTTTTT
>.|TRBJ2-1|many|TRBV6-5
CASSYWPENEQFF
TGTGCCAGCAGTTACTGGCCGGAGAATGAGCAGTTCTTC
>.|TRBJ2-3|once|TRBV3-1
CASSQEPPPGADTQYF
TGTGCCAGCAGCCAAGAACCCCCCCCTGGGGCAGATACGCAGTATTTT
>TRBD2|TRBJ2-7|few|TRBV4-1
CASSQRSGDWSYEQYF
TGCGCCAGCAGCCAGAGGAGCGGGGACTGGTCCTACGAGCAGTACTTC
>.|TRBJ2-5|once|TRBV29-1
CVFGSGAETQYF
TGCGTCTTTGGTTCGGGTGCAGAGACCCAGTACTTC
>.|TRBJ1-2|many|TRBV6-5
CASSYPGEGYGYTF
TGTGCCAGCAGTTACCCAGGGGAAGGATATGGCTACACCTTC
>.|TRBJ2-3|many|TRBV12-3/TRBV12-4
CASSIRVDTQYF
TGTGCCAGCAGTATCAGGGTGGATACGCAGTATTTT
>.|TRBJ1-5|many|TRBV6-1
CASSEARGFQPQHF
TGTGCCAGCAGTGAAGCGAGGGGATTTCAGCCCCAGCATTTT
>.|TRBJ1-1|many|TRBV6-6
CASIQADAEAFF
TGTGCCAGCATCCAGGCGGACGCTGAAGCTTTCTTT
>.|TRBJ1-2|many|TRBV18
CASSPSNYGYTF
TGTGCCAGCAGCCCGTCCAACTATGGCTACACCTTC
>TRBD1|TRBJ1-5|many|TRBV2
CASSEGGGLQPQHF
TGTGCCAGCAGTGAAGGAGGGGGCCTCCAGCCCCAGCATTTT
>.|TRBJ2-7|many|TRBV7-2
CASSSGLPYEQYF
TGTGCCAGCAGCTCAGGGTTGCCCTACGAGCAGTACTTC
>.|TRBJ2-5|few|TRBV5-1
CASSLAGGWAGETQYF
TGCGCCAGCAGCTTGGCCGGGGGTTGGGCGGGAGAGACCCAGTACTTC
>.|TRBJ1-1|many|TRBV13
CASSLPNRGAMKRVAFF
TGTGCCAGCAGCTTACCCAACCGGGGGGCGATGAAGAGGGTAGCTTTCTTT
>TRBD1|TRBJ2-2|few|TRBV29-1
CSASWGTGGTGELFF
TGCAGCGCCTCGTGGGGGACAGGGGGCACCGGGGAGCTGTTTTTT
>TRBD1|TRBJ2-1|many|TRBV7-9
CASSSTPGQGMKSDNEQFF
TGTGCCAGCAGCTCGACACCGGGACAGGGTATGAAGTCGGACAATGAGCAGTTCTTC
>TRBD1|TRBJ1-1|.|TRBV5-1
CASSLAKTGGGTEAFF
TGCGCCAGCAGCTTGGCGAAGACAGGGGGAGGGACTGAAGCTTTCTTT
>.|TRBJ2-1|many|TRBV10-2
CASRREVSYNEQFF
TGCGCCAGCAGACGGGAAGTCTCCTACAATGAGCAGTTCTTC
>.|TRBJ2-1|.|TRBV5-3
CAMGFGHFYNEQFF
TGTGCCATGGGCTTCGGGCACTTCTACAATGAGCAGTTCTTC
>.|TRBJ1-2|few|TRBV12-3/TRBV12-4
CASSLRRGAHYGYTF
TGTGCCAGCAGTTTAAGGCGGGGAGCCCACTATGGCTACACCTTC
>.|TRBJ2-7|many|TRBV30
CAWSSRYEQYF
TGTGCCTGGAGTTCACGGTACGAGCAGTACTTC
>TRBD2|TRBJ2-1|many|TRBV20-1
CSARSGSYYNEQFF
TGCAGTGCTAGGAGCGGGAGCTACTACAATGAGCAGTTCTTC
>.|TRBJ1-2|few|TRBV18
CASSPSDSSSYGYTF
TGTGCCAGCTCACCCTCGGACAGTTCTTCCTATGGCTACACCTTC
>TRBD1|TRBJ2-1|many|TRBV12-3/TRBV12-4
CASSPGQGAGNEQFF
TGTGCCAGCAGCCCCGGACAGGGGGCTGGCAATGAGCAGTTCTTC
>.|TRBJ1-5|few|TRBV12-3/TRBV12-4
CASSSTDSNQPQHF
TGTGCCAGCAGTTCGACGGATAGCAATCAGCCCCAGCATTTT
>.|TRBJ2-6|.|TRBV18
CASSHPGSGANVLTF
TGTGCCAGCTCACACCCAGGCTCTGGGGCCAACGTCCTGACTTTC